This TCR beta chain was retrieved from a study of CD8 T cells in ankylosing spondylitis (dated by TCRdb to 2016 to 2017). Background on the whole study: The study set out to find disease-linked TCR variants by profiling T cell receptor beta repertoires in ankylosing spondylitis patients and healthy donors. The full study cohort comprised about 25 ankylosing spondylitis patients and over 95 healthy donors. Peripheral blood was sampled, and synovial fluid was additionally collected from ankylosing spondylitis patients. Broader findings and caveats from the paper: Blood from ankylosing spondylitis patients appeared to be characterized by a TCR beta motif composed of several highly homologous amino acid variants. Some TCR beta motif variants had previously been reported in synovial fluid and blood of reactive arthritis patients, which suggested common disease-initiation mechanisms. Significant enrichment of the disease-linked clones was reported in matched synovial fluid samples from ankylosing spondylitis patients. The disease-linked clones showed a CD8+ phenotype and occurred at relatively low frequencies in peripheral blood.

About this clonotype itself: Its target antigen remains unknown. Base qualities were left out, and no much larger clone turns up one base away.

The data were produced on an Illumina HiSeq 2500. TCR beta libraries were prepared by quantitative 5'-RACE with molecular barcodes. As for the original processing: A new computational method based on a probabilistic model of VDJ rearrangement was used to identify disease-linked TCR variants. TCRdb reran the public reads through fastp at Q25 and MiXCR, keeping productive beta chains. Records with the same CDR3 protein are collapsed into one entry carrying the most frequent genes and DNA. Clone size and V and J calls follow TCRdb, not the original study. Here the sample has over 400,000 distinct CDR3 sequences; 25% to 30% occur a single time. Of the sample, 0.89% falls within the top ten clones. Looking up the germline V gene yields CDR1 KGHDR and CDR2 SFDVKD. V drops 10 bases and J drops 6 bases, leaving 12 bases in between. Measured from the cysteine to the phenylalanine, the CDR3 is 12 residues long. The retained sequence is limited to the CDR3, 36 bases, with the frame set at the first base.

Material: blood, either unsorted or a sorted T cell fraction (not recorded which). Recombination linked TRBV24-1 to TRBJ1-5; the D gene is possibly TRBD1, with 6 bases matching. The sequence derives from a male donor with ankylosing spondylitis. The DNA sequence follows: TGTGCCACTAGCAGGGGCCTTCAGCCCCAGCATTTT. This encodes CATSRGLQPQHF.